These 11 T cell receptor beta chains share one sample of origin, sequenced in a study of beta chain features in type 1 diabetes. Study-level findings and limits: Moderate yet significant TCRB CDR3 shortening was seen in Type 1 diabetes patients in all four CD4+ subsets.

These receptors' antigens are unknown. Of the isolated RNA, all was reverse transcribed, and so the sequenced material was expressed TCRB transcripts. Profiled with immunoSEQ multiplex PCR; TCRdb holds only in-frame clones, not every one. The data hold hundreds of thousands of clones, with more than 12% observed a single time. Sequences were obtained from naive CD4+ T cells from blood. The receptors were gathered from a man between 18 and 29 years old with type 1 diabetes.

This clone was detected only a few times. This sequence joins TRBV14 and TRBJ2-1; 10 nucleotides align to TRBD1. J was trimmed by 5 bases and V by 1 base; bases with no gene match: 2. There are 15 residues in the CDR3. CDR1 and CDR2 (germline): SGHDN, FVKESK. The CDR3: CASSQAGTGDNEQFF. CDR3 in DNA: TGTGCCAGCAGCCAAGCCGGGACAGGGGACAATGAGCAGTTCTTC.

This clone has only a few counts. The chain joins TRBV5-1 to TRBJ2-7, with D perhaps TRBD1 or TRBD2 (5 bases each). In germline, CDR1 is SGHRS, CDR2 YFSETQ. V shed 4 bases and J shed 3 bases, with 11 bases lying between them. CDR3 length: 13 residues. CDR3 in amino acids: CASSGGQGYEQYF. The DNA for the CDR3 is TGCGCCAGCAGCGGCGGGCAGGGCTACGAGCAGTACTTC.

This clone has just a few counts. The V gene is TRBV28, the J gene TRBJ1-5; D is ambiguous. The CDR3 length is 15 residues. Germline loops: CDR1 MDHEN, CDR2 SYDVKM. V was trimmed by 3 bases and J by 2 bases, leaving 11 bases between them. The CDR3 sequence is CASSFMQTGNQPQHF. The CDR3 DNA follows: TGTGCCAGCAGTTTTATGCAAACTGGCAATCAGCCCCAGCATTTT.

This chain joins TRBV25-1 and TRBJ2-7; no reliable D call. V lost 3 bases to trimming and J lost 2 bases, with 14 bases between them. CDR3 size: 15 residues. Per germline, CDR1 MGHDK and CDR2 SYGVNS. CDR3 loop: CASSDPRRATYEQYF. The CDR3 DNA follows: TGTGCCAGCAGTGATCCCCGACGGGCCACCTACGAGCAGTACTTC.

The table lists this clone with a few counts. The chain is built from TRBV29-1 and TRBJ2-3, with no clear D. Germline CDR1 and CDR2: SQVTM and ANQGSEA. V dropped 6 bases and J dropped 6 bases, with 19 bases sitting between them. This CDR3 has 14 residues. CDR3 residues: CSVVPSMVADTQYF. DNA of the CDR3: TGCAGCGTCGTCCCCAGCATGGTGGCGGATACGCAGTATTTT.

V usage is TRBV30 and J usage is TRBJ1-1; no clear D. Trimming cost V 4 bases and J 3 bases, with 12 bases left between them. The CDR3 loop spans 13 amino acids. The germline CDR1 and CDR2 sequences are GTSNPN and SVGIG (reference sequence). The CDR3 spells CAWNQYRYTEAFF. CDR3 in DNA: TGTGCCTGGAACCAGTACCGTTACACTGAAGCTTTCTTT.

This CDR3 is CASSALDGELFF. The CDR3 nucleotides read TGTGCCAGCAGCGCCCTGGACGGGGAGCTGTTTTTT. The chain employs TRBV9 and TRBJ2-2, with D unresolved. V was clipped by 3 bases and J by 7 bases, with 7 bases between them. The CDR3 has 12 residues. Germline assignment: CDR1 SGDLS and CDR2 YYNGEE.

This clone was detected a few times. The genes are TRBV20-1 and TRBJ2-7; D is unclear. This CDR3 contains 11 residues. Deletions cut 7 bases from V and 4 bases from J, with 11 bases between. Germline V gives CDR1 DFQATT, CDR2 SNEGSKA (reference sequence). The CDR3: CSVHMRYEQYF. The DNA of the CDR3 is TGCAGTGTCCACATGAGGTACGAGCAGTACTTC.

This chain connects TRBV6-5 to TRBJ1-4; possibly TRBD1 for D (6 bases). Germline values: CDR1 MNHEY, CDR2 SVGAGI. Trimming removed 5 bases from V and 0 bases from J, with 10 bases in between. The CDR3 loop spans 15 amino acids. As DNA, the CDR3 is TGTGCCAGCAGTAGGGACACCGCAACTAATGAAAAACTGTTTTTT. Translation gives CASSRDTATNEKLFF.

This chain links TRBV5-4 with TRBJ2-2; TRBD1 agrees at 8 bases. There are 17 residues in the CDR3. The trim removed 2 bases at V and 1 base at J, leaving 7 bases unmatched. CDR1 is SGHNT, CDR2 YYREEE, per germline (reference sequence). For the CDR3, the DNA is TGTGCCAGCAGCTTAATCTACGGACAGGGGAACACCGGGGAGCTGTTTTTT. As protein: CASSLIYGQGNTGELFF.

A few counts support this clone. The CDR3 sequence is CASSPVRDSYEQYF. CDR3 nucleotide sequence: TGTGCCAGCTCACCAGTGAGGGACTCTTACGAGCAGTACTTC. The gene calls are TRBV18 and TRBJ2-7; D may be TRBD2 (6 bases). The V gene's germline CDR1 is KGHSH and CDR2 LQKENI. The CDR3 contains 14 residues. V lost 2 bases, J lost 4 bases, and 12 bases lay in between.